Below are 19 T cell receptor beta chains sequenced from a single sample in a study of persistence of HIV-infected CD4 T cells. Sequencing used immunoSEQ version 4 in survey mode. Libraries were prepared by immunoSEQ multiplex PCR; TCRdb keeps only in-frame clonotypes and omits some of them. The data hold tens of thousands of clones, with 85% to 90% observed a single time. Anti-CD3/anti-CD28 beads served as a nonspecific positive control stimulus. CD4+ T cells upregulating both CD40 ligand and CD69 were sorted as responding cells. Their specific antigens are unknown. The specimen comprised CD4+ T cells sorted from PBMCs after approximately 19-hour stimulation, sampled from a patient who received antiretroviral therapy. The receptor source for this set is an adult woman with HIV who was CMV-seropositive.

On this clone itself: The junction and the germline gene differ at one end; a read error may be behind it. The J gene is TRBJ2-2, the V gene TRBV2, with D perhaps TRBD2 (5 bases). From germline, CDR1 is SNHLY and CDR2 FYNNEI. This CDR3 contains 15 residues. The DNA of the CDR3 is TGTGCCAGCAGTAAAGCGGACTTGAACACCGGGGAGCTGTTTTTT. Translating it yields CASSKADLNTGELFF. The variable domain in full, completed from reference TRBV2 and TRBJ2-2, reads EPEVTQTPSHQVTQMGQEVILRCVPISNHLYFYWYRQILGQKVEFLVSFYNNEISEKSEIFDDQFSVERPDGSNFTLKIRSTKLEDSAMYFCASSKADLNTGELFFGEGSRLTVL.

The chain's CDR3 is CASSLTGVWETQYF. The DNA for the CDR3 is TGCGCCAGCAGCTTAACAGGGGTATGGGAGACCCAGTACTTC. This chain joins TRBV5-1 and TRBJ2-5; 7 bases fit TRBD1. V was pared by 2 bases and J by 5 bases, with 6 bases of the junction left unmatched. The CDR3 covers 14 residues. Germline loops: CDR1 SGHRS, CDR2 YFSETQ.

The rearrangement joins TRBV24-1 to TRBJ2-3; a weak D match, TRBD2 (6 bases). This CDR3 has 16 amino acids. The V and J ends lost 0 bases and 6 bases respectively, with 15 bases between them. CDR1 KGHDR and CDR2 SFDVKD come from the germline V gene. The CDR3 loop reads CATSDLSSAGGDTQYF. CDR3 DNA: TGTGCCACCAGTGATTTGTCTAGCGCCGGAGGGGATACGCAGTATTTT.

This chain links TRBV7-3 with TRBJ2-1, with TRBD2 matching 10 bases. The CDR3 length is 15 residues. V trimming: 0 bases; J trimming: 6 bases; junction bases outside the gene matches: 2. CDR1 and CDR2 from the germline V gene are SGHTA and FQGTGA. The CDR3 DNA follows: TGTGCCAGCAGCTTAACTAGCGGGGGGACCAATGAGCAGTTCTTC. Protein product: CASSLTSGGTNEQFF.

The chain has TRBV24-1 and TRBJ1-1; TRBD1 matches 12 bases. The V segment lost 9 bases and the J segment 5 bases; nucleotides outside the gene matches: 9. CDR1 is KGHDR and CDR2 is SFDVKD in the germline V gene. This CDR3 is built from 15 residues. The CDR3 loop is CATRSGQGASTEAFF. The DNA for the CDR3 is TGTGCCACCCGCTCGGGACAGGGGGCGAGTACTGAAGCTTTCTTT.

The V and J genes are TRBV28 and TRBJ1-5; possible D gene TRBD1, 6 bases. Germline values: CDR1 MDHEN, CDR2 SYDVKM. This CDR3 is 14 amino acids long. Trimming left V 8 bases short and J 6 bases short, with 17 bases between. In DNA form, the CDR3 reads TGTGCCAGCTCCTCGGCAGGGGACGGTCAGCCCCAGCATTTT. Its protein is CASSSAGDGQPQHF.

J is TRBJ2-1 and V is TRBV10-3; weak D call: TRBD2 (5 bases). This CDR3 contains 14 residues. The V end lost 0 bases, the J end lost 8 bases, and 11 bases lay between the germline ends. Germline CDR1 and CDR2: ENHRY and SYGVKD. CDR3 DNA sequence: TGTGCCATCAGTGAGTCCCATAATAGCGATGAGCAGTTCTTC. This codes for CAISESHNSDEQFF.

This chain connects TRBV14 to TRBJ2-7; D remains unclear. In germline, CDR1 is SGHDN, CDR2 FVKESK. The CDR3 consists of 12 residues. V was trimmed by 3 bases and J by 4 bases, leaving 7 bases between them. The CDR3 nucleotides read TGTGCCAGCAGCCAGACATCGTACGAGCAGTACTTC. Residues: CASSQTSYEQYF.

The chain joins TRBV19 to TRBJ1-2; TRBD1 might be the D (6 bases). The CDR3 is 12 residues long. The V gene lost 5 bases and the J gene lost 7 bases, with 11 bases spanning the gap. Germline CDR1 reads LNHDA; CDR2 reads SQIVND (reference sequence). CDR3 sequence: CASSAGAFGYTF. CDR3 bases: TGTGCCAGTAGTGCGGGGGCCTTTGGCTACACCTTC.

The chain carries TRBV6-1 and TRBJ1-2, with TRBD1 matching over 8 bases. The V segment lost 2 bases and the J segment 4 bases; nucleotides outside the gene matches: 15. This CDR3 comprises 18 residues. CDR1 is MNHNS, CDR2 SASEGT, per germline. The CDR3 region has the DNA TGTGCCAGCAGTGAACCCCAGAGGGCAGGGGGCGCCCGCTATGGCTACACCTTC. Translated: CASSEPQRAGGARYGYTF.

The sample holds a few counts of this clone. The J gene is TRBJ1-2, the V gene TRBV6-6, with D maybe TRBD1 (6 bases). Germline CDR1 and CDR2: MNHNY and SVGAGI (reference sequence). Between the trimmed V and J ends, which lost 0 bases and 4 bases, there was a span of 9 bases. CDR3 size: 14 residues. CDR3 loop: CASSYSGHTYGYTF. The CDR3 DNA is TGTGCCAGCAGTTACTCGGGACACACCTATGGCTACACCTTC.

The gene calls are TRBV5-6 and TRBJ1-5; TRBD1 aligns across 9 bases. There are 17 residues in the CDR3. Germline V lookup: CDR1 SGHDT, CDR2 YYEEEE. V lost 2 bases and J lost 3; bases outside the gene matches: 9. CDR3 sequence: CASSFRGQGRNNQPQHF. The CDR3 DNA is TGTGCCAGCAGCTTTCGGGGACAGGGTCGGAACAATCAGCCCCAGCATTTT. The full variable domain, in which reference TRBV5-6 and TRBJ1-5 provide the parts outside the CDR3, is DAGVTQSPTHLIKTRGQQVTLRCSPKSGHDTVSWYQQALGQGPQFIFQYYEEEERQRGNFPDRFSGHQFPNYSSELNVNALLLGDSALYLCASSFRGQGRNNQPQHFGDGTRLSIL.

This clone was seen a single time. The V and J genes are TRBV5-1 and TRBJ1-1, with TRBD1 matching over 8 bases. V trimming: 5 bases; J trimming: 3 bases; junction bases outside the gene matches: 6. This CDR3 has 14 residues. Germline V gives CDR1 SGHRS, CDR2 YFSETQ. CDR3 protein: CASSLTGDDTEAFF. The CDR3 coding sequence is TGCGCCAGCAGTTTGACAGGGGACGACACTGAAGCTTTCTTT. The entire variable domain, with the rest obtained from reference TRBV5-1 and TRBJ1-1, is as follows: KAGVTQTPRYLIKTRGQQVTLSCSPISGHRSVSWYQQTPGQGLQFLFEYFSETQRNKGNFPGRFSGRQFSNSRSEMNVSTLELGDSALYLCASSLTGDDTEAFFGQGTRLTVV.

Concerning this clone: The junction differs from germline at one of its ends, possibly a read error. The J gene is TRBJ2-7, the V gene TRBV4-1, with 8 nucleotides matching TRBD2. The V gene's germline CDR1 is MGHRA and CDR2 YSYEKL. This CDR3 is 13 amino acids long. The CDR3 here is CASSQDRGGWGPF. The DNA for the CDR3 is TGCGCCAGCAGCCAAGATCGGGGGGGGTGGGGCCCCTTC.

The chain couples TRBV28 to TRBJ2-7; D possibly corresponds to TRBD2 (6 bases). V was shortened by 6 bases and J by 3 bases, with 12 bases between the two germline ends. The length of the CDR3 is 13 residues. Germline values: CDR1 MDHEN, CDR2 SYDVKM. CDR3 DNA: TGTGCCAGCAGAGAGGCGGGGATCTACGAGCAGTACTTC. This gives the protein CASREAGIYEQYF.

V usage is TRBV5-1 and J usage is TRBJ1-4; no clear D gene. The germline V gene has CDR1 SGHRS and CDR2 YFSETQ. The CDR3 has 14 residues. Trimming left V 5 bases short and J 0 bases short, with 8 bases between. The CDR3 nucleotides are TGCGCCAGCAGAGCGACGGCAACTAATGAAAAACTGTTTTTT. Encoded protein: CASRATATNEKLFF.

The chain recombines TRBV5-5 with TRBJ1-5, with TRBD1 as a possible D gene (6 bases). The CDR3 loop spans 15 amino acids. The germline CDR1 and CDR2 sequences are SGHKS and YYEKEE (reference sequence). V lost 4 bases and J lost 5, with 16 bases in between. The CDR3 is CASSLRDRSDQPQHF. In DNA form, the CDR3 reads TGTGCCAGCAGCCTCCGCGACAGGTCGGATCAGCCCCAGCATTTT.

V and J are TRBV2 and TRBJ2-7; D might be TRBD2 (5 bases). Trimming removed 3 bases at V and 4 bases at J, with 13 bases between. The germline CDR1 and CDR2 sequences are SNHLY and FYNNEI. This CDR3 spans 14 amino acids. The CDR3 nucleotides read TGTGCCAGCAGTGACGGACTGGATCAATACGAGCAGTACTTC. This gives the protein CASSDGLDQYEQYF.

This clone appeared once. The CDR3 DNA follows: TGTGCCAGCTCCCGGGTTGGCGGTAACACTGAAGCTTTCTTT. Protein product: CASSRVGGNTEAFF. The chain couples TRBV27 to TRBJ1-1; D uncertain. Germline-derived CDR1 and CDR2 are MNHEY and SMNVEV (reference sequence). This CDR3 has 14 amino acids. Between the trimmed V and J ends, which lost 8 bases and 2 bases, there was a span of 15 bases.